These T cell receptor beta chains were read from a single sample in a study of spatial heterogeneity in lung cancer. One entry per CDR3 protein, called by TCRdb with MiXCR from the 5' RACE reads. The profile shows about 43,000 distinct CDR3 sequences, under 25% of them singletons. The input for sequencing was PBMCs, taken at follow-up. The receptors here all came from a female donor with early-stage non-small cell lung cancer. CDR3s include the opening cysteine and the closing phenylalanine or tryptophan. Each record gives: D gene, J gene, CDR3 length, clone size, V gene, CDR3 protein, CDR3 DNA. A D gene is named only where the DNA matches it firmly. Size tells how often a clone was seen (once, few, many) or the class of an expanded clone, and some rows leave it out.

>TRBD1|TRBJ2-7|15|many|TRBV4-1
CASSQGWGQTYEQYF
TGCGCCAGCAGCCAAGGTTGGGGACAGACCTACGAGCAGTACTTC
>NA|TRBJ2-1|13|many|TRBV12-5
CASGFSVYNEQFF
TGTGCTAGTGGTTTCAGCGTGTACAATGAGCAGTTCTTC
>NA|TRBJ2-5|14|few|TRBV7-9
CASSPRGLKETQYF
TGTGCCAGCAGCCCTCGGGGACTCAAGGAGACCCAGTACTTC
>TRBD2|TRBJ2-1|15|many|TRBV11-1
CASSLRGGSYNEQFF
TGTGCCAGCAGCTTACGGGGGGGCTCCTACAATGAGCAGTTCTTC
>TRBD1|TRBJ1-2|14|few|TRBV30
CAWSLGTGDYGYTF
TGTGCCTGGAGTCTCGGGACAGGGGACTATGGCTACACCTTC
>NA|TRBJ1-6|14|NA|TRBV3-1
CASSHRYKNSPLHF
TGTGCCAGCAGCCATCGATACAAAAATTCACCCCTCCACTTT
>TRBD2|TRBJ2-1|15|many|TRBV11-2
CASSPLAGGLNEQFF
TGTGCCAGCAGCCCGCTAGCGGGGGGTTTGAATGAGCAGTTCTTC
>NA|TRBJ1-5|14|many|TRBV2
CASSRGRGDQPQHF
TGTGCCAGCAGCAGGGGTCGGGGAGATCAGCCCCAGCATTTT
>NA|TRBJ2-6|14|NA|TRBV29-1
CSVGLNSGANVLTF
TGCAGCGTCGGACTGAACTCTGGGGCCAACGTCCTGACTTTC
>TRBD1|TRBJ2-3|12|NA|TRBV2
CAGRDRDDTQYF
TGTGCCGGCCGGGACAGGGATGATACGCAGTATTTT
>TRBD2|TRBJ2-3|17|many|TRBV7-6
CASSFQTSGARTDTQYF
TGTGCCAGCAGCTTCCAGACTAGCGGGGCCCGCACAGATACGCAGTATTTT
>NA|TRBJ2-1|13|many|TRBV7-7
CASSPGGGLEQFF
TGTGCTAGCAGCCCAGGGGGGGGGCTCGAGCAGTTCTTC
>NA|TRBJ2-3|14|few|TRBV7-9
CASSLDTGTDTQYF
TGTGCCAGCAGCTTAGATACAGGGACAGATACGCAGTATTTT
>NA|TRBJ2-7|15|NA|TRBV20-1
CSARDPSLSSYEQYF
TGCAGTGCTAGAGATCCTAGCCTGAGCTCCTACGAGCAGTACTTC
>NA|TRBJ2-1|13|few|TRBV5-5
CASSLGVENEQFF
TGTGCCAGCAGCTTGGGCGTGGAGAATGAGCAGTTCTTC
>NA|TRBJ2-1|12|NA|TRBV19
CASSHNQGGQFF
TGTGCCAGTAGCCATAATCAGGGAGGGCAGTTCTTC
>TRBD1|TRBJ2-2|15|few|TRBV10-2
CASGSRDRGAGELFF
TGCGCCAGCGGGAGCCGGGACAGGGGAGCCGGGGAGCTGTTTTTT
>NA|TRBJ2-3|16|many|TRBV20-1
CSADPPDAPSTDTQYF
TGCAGTGCTGACCCTCCGGATGCGCCTAGCACAGATACGCAGTATTTT
>TRBD2|TRBJ2-2|13|NA|TRBV6-5
CASSAREFGELFF
TGTGCCAGCAGTGCGCGGGAGTTCGGGGAGCTGTTTTTT
>TRBD1|TRBJ2-6|19|few|TRBV12-3/TRBV12-4
CASSSRTRGLLTGANVLTF
TGTGCCAGCAGTTCCCGGACGAGGGGGCTACTCACTGGGGCCAACGTCCTGACTTTC
>NA|TRBJ2-3|15|NA|TRBV7-7
CASSLAHGGQDTQYF
TGTGCTAGCAGCTTAGCGCATGGAGGGCAGGATACGCAGTATTTT
>NA|TRBJ1-4|14|NA|TRBV7-6
CASSQKQGNEKLFF
TGTGCCAGCAGTCAGAAACAGGGTAATGAAAAACTGTTTTTT
>NA|TRBJ2-4|15|NA|TRBV7-9
CASRPGERGKNIQYF
TGTGCCAGCCGCCCAGGGGAGAGGGGCAAAAACATTCAGTACTTC
>NA|TRBJ1-4|14|many|TRBV7-8
CASSPPGGSVKLFF
TGTGCCAGCAGCCCGCCGGGGGGGTCAGTAAAACTGTTTTTT
>NA|TRBJ2-4|17|NA|TRBV7-9
CASSPSTLWTAKNIQYF
TGTGCCAGCAGCCCCTCAACGCTTTGGACGGCTAAAAACATTCAGTACTTC
>NA|TRBJ1-4|14|few|TRBV10-2
CASSDRDIEGKLFF
TGCGCCAGCAGTGACCGGGACATAGAGGGAAAACTGTTTTTT
>NA|TRBJ1-1|14|NA|TRBV11-3
CASSLMGKNTEAFF
TGTGCCAGCAGCTTAATGGGTAAGAACACTGAAGCTTTCTTT
>NA|TRBJ2-1|13|few|TRBV6-5
CASRLSSYNEQFF
TGTGCCAGCCGTCTTTCCTCCTACAATGAGCAGTTCTTC
>TRBD2|TRBJ2-5|17|NA|TRBV6-1
CASSDYAGTSGQETQYF
TGTGCCAGCAGTGACTACGCCGGGACTAGCGGGCAAGAGACCCAGTACTTC
>NA|TRBJ1-6|18|NA|TRBV6-5
CASSYLALPREGPSPLHF
TGTGCCAGCAGTTACCTCGCTCTCCCTCGGGAGGGCCCTTCACCCCTCCACTTT
>NA|TRBJ2-1|16|NA|TRBV18
CASSSTWNTQGDEQFF
TGTGCCAGCTCATCCACTTGGAATACTCAGGGTGATGAGCAGTTCTTC
>NA|TRBJ2-2|17|many|TRBV27
CASSLSSMGPWSGELFF
TGTGCCAGCAGTTTATCTTCCATGGGGCCGTGGAGCGGGGAGCTGTTTTTT
>NA|TRBJ1-4|14|NA|TRBV16
CASSKAGPNEKLFF
TGTGCCAGCAGCAAAGCGGGGCCTAATGAAAAACTGTTTTTT